This T cell receptor (beta chain) was found in a study of regulatory T cells in long-lasting Graves disease. Whole-study context: Graves' disease counted as persistent after over 5 years of antithyroid drugs with positive TSH receptor antibodies. Study-level findings and limits: Persistent patients shared more public clonotypes (over 2,500) than new patients (just under 1,000).

Described time point: persistent/refractory GD, antithyroid drugs over 5 years with positive TRAb. TCR sequences were obtained from RNA taken from PBMCs. This clonotype was seen ten or more times. Antigen specificity is unknown. Germline CDR1 is DFQATT and CDR2 is SNEGSKA (reference sequence). J lost 7 bases, V lost 6 bases, and 10 bases had no gene match. This CDR3 has 15 amino acids. Library construction for TCR beta used iRepertoire HTBI primers and Arm-PCR of CDR3 regions. Per the study methods: The samples yielded 50 to 80 TRBV and some 15 TRBJ segments. Each CDR3 protein is one row after TCRdb ran MiXCR on the multiplex PCR reads. These V and J calls are TCRdb output, not the study's own analysis. The data show around 500,000 distinct CDR3 sequences, around 20% seen once.

The receptor was derived from a female donor with Graves disease. The chain couples TRBV20-1 to TRBJ1-6, with 9 bases identical to TRBD1. The sequences come from peripheral blood mononuclear cells (PBMCs), collected when the disease was refractory, from a patient treated with antithyroid drugs. CDR3 in amino acids: CSASTGTGLNSPLHF. The CDR3 DNA is TGCAGTGCAAGCACCGGGACAGGGCTAAATTCACCCCTCCACTTT.